The source of this T cell receptor beta chain is a study of cytomegalovirus exposure and HLA in healthy donors. For this clone: No antigen is known for it.

This CDR3 has 14 amino acids. The ends were cut back, 8 bases at V and 1 base at J, with 12 bases in the middle. The germline V gene has CDR1 MGHDK and CDR2 SYGVNS. PCR involved 60 Vbeta and 13 Jbeta primers. Generated by immunoSEQ multiplex PCR, the TCRdb table keeps only in-frame clones and is missing some. The data show some 130,000 clones, 70% to 80% seen once. General study findings and limits: TCR beta chain V- and J-gene trimming was linked, in a later analysis, to a missense variant in DCLRE1C. TCR beta sequences numbering under 20,000 were associated with HLA alleles at 0.05 false discovery rate in a later analysis. Both high specificity and high sensitivity reportedly marked the classifier's diagnosis of cytomegalovirus status.

The material sequenced was PBMCs. The genes are TRBV25-1 and TRBJ2-4; D is perhaps TRBD2 (5 bases). The clonotype was recovered from a female donor in good health and CMV-seronegative. In DNA form, the CDR3 reads TGTGCCAGCCCTTCCTCGGGGGCCAAAAACATTCAGTACTTC. Translating gives CASPSSGAKNIQYF. The entire variable domain, with the rest obtained from reference TRBV25-1 and TRBJ2-4, is as follows: EADIYQTPRYLVIGTGKKITLECSQTMGHDKMYWYQQDPGMELHLIHYSYGVNSTEKGDLSSESTVSRIRTEHFPLTLESARPSHTSQYLCASPSSGAKNIQYFGAGTRLSVL.